Presented here are 17 T cell receptor beta chains from one specimen sequenced in a study of CD8 T cells in ankylosing spondylitis. Whole-study results and caveats: There was a TCR beta motif, made of roughly eight highly homologous variants, that appeared characteristic of ankylosing spondylitis blood.

Their antigens are not known. TCRdb passed the 5' RACE reads through MiXCR, listing each CDR3 protein once. The table lists about 500,000 distinct CDR3 sequences, about 12% of them singletons. Sequencing was carried out using blood, either unsorted or a sorted T cell fraction (not recorded which). The source is a male donor with ankylosing spondylitis.

This clonotype was detected only once. The chain combines TRBV19 with TRBJ2-5, with 8 bases matching TRBD1. The CDR3 loop spans 12 amino acids. The germline V gene encodes CDR1 LNHDA and CDR2 SQIVND (reference sequence). With 7 bases clipped from V and 5 bases from J, the junction kept 3 bases outside the gene matches. DNA for the CDR3: TGTGCCAGTAAGGACAGGGTCGAGACCCAGTACTTC. It specifies CASKDRVETQYF.

This clonotype came up a few times. The chain employs TRBV20-1 and TRBJ2-7, with TRBD1 identical over 8 bases. CDR1 and CDR2 (germline): DFQATT, SNEGSKA (reference sequence). The CDR3 covers 13 residues. J lost 2 bases, V lost 3 bases, and 3 bases had no gene match. CDR3 nucleotides: TGCAGTGCTAGCCAGGGGGCTACCTACGAGCAGTACTTC. It encodes CSASQGATYEQYF.

The rearrangement joins TRBV20-1 to TRBJ2-1, with 8 bases aligning to TRBD1. Germline CDR1 is DFQATT and CDR2 is SNEGSKA (reference sequence). Trimming at V came to 1 base and at J to 8 bases, leaving 7 bases not matched to a gene. CDR3 length: 14 amino acids. The CDR3: CSARVQGAQDEQFF. The CDR3 region has the DNA TGCAGTGCTAGAGTGCAGGGGGCGCAGGATGAGCAGTTCTTC.

The chain joins TRBV25-1 to TRBJ2-1; D call uncertain. V lost 6 bases and J 4 bases, leaving 7 bases between the germline ends. This CDR3 is 12 amino acids long. The germline V gene has CDR1 MGHDK and CDR2 SYGVNS. The CDR3 nucleotides are TGTGCCAGCAGATGGGGATACAATGAGCAGTTCTTC. Translation gives CASRWGYNEQFF.

This clonotype was recorded a few times. One end of the junction is discordant with germline, which a read error may explain. This CDR3 is CATSTGRQTDTQFF. DNA of the CDR3: TGTGCCACCAGCACCGGGAGGCAGACAGATACGCAGTTTTTT. V is TRBV15 and J is TRBJ2-3, with 7 bases fitting TRBD2. The CDR3 extends over 14 amino acids. The V gene's germline CDR1 is LNHNV and CDR2 YYDKDF (reference sequence).

The chain couples TRBV3-1 to TRBJ2-6; 11 positions agree with TRBD1. CDR1 and CDR2 from the germline V gene are LGHDT and YNNKEL (reference sequence). The V segment lost 11 bases and the J segment 0 bases; nucleotides outside the gene matches: 6. The CDR3 has 16 residues. The CDR3 here is CAATGTGGSGANVLTF. The CDR3 coding sequence is TGTGCCGCCACCGGGACAGGGGGCTCTGGGGCCAACGTCCTGACTTTC.

This clonotype was detected only a few times. V and J are TRBV9 and TRBJ2-1; 12 bases align to TRBD2. This CDR3 comprises 15 residues. CDR1 and CDR2 from the germline V gene are SGDLS and YYNGEE. Unmatched junction bases numbered 1, after V lost 3 bases and J lost 3 bases. The CDR3 DNA is TGTGCCAGCAGCGGGACTAGCGGGAACTACAATGAGCAGTTCTTC. Protein: CASSGTSGNYNEQFF.

The chain joins TRBV12-3 or TRBV12-4 to TRBJ2-1, with 9 bases that match TRBD2. Germline trimming cut 6 bases from V and 4 bases from J; bases unmatched to any gene: 13. The CDR3 sequence is 17 residues long. In DNA, the CDR3 is TGTGCCAGCAGCCGAGCCGGGACTAGCCCATTTTACAATGAGCAGTTCTTC. Translation: CASSRAGTSPFYNEQFF.

This clonotype was recorded a few times. The V gene is TRBV7-9, the J gene TRBJ2-7, with 8 positions matching TRBD1. Germline V gene data show CDR1 as SEHNR and CDR2 as FQNEAQ (reference sequence). With V trimmed by 1 base and J by 6 bases, 2 bases remained unmatched. This CDR3 has 13 residues. The CDR3 nucleotides read TGTGCCAGCAGCTTAGGTCAGGGGGCCGAGCAGTACGTC. Translation: CASSLGQGAEQYV.

This clonotype was seen many times. V usage is TRBV12-3 or TRBV12-4 and J usage is TRBJ2-3; D is undetermined. V lost 7 bases and J 0 bases, leaving 11 bases between the germline ends. The CDR3 has 14 amino acids. CDR3 in DNA: TGTGCCAGCACCTTACCCGGGAGCACAGATACGCAGTATTTT. This sequence encodes CASTLPGSTDTQYF.

The chain combines TRBV2 with TRBJ1-1; D is perhaps TRBD1 (5 bases). Germline values: CDR1 SNHLY, CDR2 FYNNEI. The V end lost 6 bases, the J end lost 8 bases, and 10 bases lay between the germline ends. The CDR3 is made up of 11 amino acids. CDR3 sequence: CASSVRDEAFF. The DNA for the CDR3 is TGTGCCAGCAGCGTCCGGGACGAAGCTTTCTTT.

This rearrangement joins TRBV20-1 to TRBJ1-5; the D gene is possibly TRBD1 (5 bases). The CDR3 contains 16 residues. Germline CDR1 is DFQATT and CDR2 is SNEGSKA (reference sequence). V was cut by 6 bases and J by 0 bases, with 18 bases left in between. The CDR3 DNA follows: TGCAGTGCAAAGGGCAGGGTAGGGGATAGCAATCAGCCCCAGCATTTT. Protein sequence: CSAKGRVGDSNQPQHF.

The sample holds a few counts of this clonotype. This sequence joins TRBV24-1 and TRBJ2-1; 7 bases align to TRBD2. The germline V gene encodes CDR1 KGHDR and CDR2 SFDVKD. Trimming took 12 bases from V and 4 from J; bases not matched to a gene: 5. This CDR3 has 12 amino acids. The CDR3 bases are TGTGCCGAGGCGGGAGTGTACAATGAGCAGTTCTTC. Translated: CAEAGVYNEQFF.

V and J are TRBV29-1 and TRBJ2-1; 12 bases match TRBD1. The V gene's germline CDR1 is SQVTM and CDR2 ANQGSEA. This CDR3 has 11 amino acids. V shed 4 bases, J shed 15 bases, and the junction held 4 bases outside the gene matches. The CDR3 spells CSVAGQGATFF. The CDR3 bases are TGCAGCGTTGCGGGACAGGGGGCGACGTTCTTC.

At least ten counts were recorded for this clonotype. This sequence joins TRBV2 and TRBJ2-4, with a tentative D call TRBD2 (5 bases). Per germline, CDR1 SNHLY and CDR2 FYNNEI. V lost 8 bases and J 9 bases, leaving 17 bases between the germline ends. The CDR3 spans 13 residues. The CDR3, as DNA: TGTGCCAGCTCTGGACTCTCGACGGGCATTCAGTACTTC. Amino acid sequence: CASSGLSTGIQYF. Variable domain in full (rest from reference TRBV2 and TRBJ2-4): EPEVTQTPSHQVTQMGQEVILRCVPISNHLYFYWYRQILGQKVEFLVSFYNNEISEKSEIFDDQFSVERPDGSNFTLKIRSTKLEDSAMYFCASSGLSTGIQYFGAGTRLSVL.

This clonotype came up many times. V usage is TRBV4-1 and J usage is TRBJ2-5; possibly TRBD1 for D (6 bases). Per germline, CDR1 MGHRA and CDR2 YSYEKL. The CDR3 has 15 amino acids. Trimming stripped 3 bases from V and 2 bases from J, with 13 bases between. Here the CDR3 DNA reads TGCGCCAGCAGCCAGGGATGGACAGAGCAAGAGACCCAGTACTTC. It encodes CASSQGWTEQETQYF.

This clonotype was seen only a few times. This rearrangement joins TRBV2 to TRBJ2-2; 9 bases line up with TRBD2. In germline, CDR1 is SNHLY, CDR2 FYNNEI. The CDR3 runs 16 residues. The ends lost 5 bases at V and 3 bases at J; junction bases unmatched: 7. CDR3 loop: CASSYTSGLHTGELFF. CDR3 sequence (DNA): TGTGCCAGCAGTTATACTAGCGGGTTGCACACCGGGGAGCTGTTTTTT.